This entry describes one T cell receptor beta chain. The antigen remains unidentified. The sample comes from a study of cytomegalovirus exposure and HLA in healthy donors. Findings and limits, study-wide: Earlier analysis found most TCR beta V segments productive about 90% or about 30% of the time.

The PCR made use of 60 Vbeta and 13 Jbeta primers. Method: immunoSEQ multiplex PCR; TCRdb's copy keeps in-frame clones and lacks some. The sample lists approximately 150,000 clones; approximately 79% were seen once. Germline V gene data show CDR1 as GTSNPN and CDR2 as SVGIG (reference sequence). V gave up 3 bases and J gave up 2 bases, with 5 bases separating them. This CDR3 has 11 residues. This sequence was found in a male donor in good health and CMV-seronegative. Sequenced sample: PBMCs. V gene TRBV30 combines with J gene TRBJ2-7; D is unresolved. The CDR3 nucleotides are TGTGCCTGGAGCCCCGCCTACGAGCAGTACTTC. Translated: CAWSPAYEQYF.